Shown below are 9 T cell receptor beta chains from a single sample sequenced in a study of cytomegalovirus exposure and HLA in healthy donors. Sequencing used immunoSEQ multiplex PCR; TCRdb keeps in-frame clones, though not all of them. There are under 65,000 clones in the sample; 89% occur only once, and around 8.4% lies in the top ten. The source material was PBMCs. All receptors derive from a young woman in good health and CMV-seropositive.

J is TRBJ2-2 and V is TRBV6-5; D is undetermined. CDR3 size: 11 residues. Deletions cut 5 bases from V and 9 bases from J, with 7 bases between. The germline V gene encodes CDR1 MNHEY and CDR2 SVGAGI. DNA for the CDR3: TGTGCCAGCAGTACCTACCGGGAGCTGTTTTTT. It translates to CASSTYRELFF.

J is TRBJ1-5 and V is TRBV19, with D perhaps TRBD1 (6 bases). Germline V gives CDR1 LNHDA, CDR2 SQIVND (reference sequence). CDR3 length equals 21 residues. Trimming left V 6 bases short and J 2 bases short, with 32 bases between. The CDR3: CASSPPHPFGYQGKGNQPQHF. The CDR3 bases are TGTGCCAGTAGCCCGCCCCACCCTTTTGGGTATCAGGGGAAGGGCAATCAGCCCCAGCATTTT.

The J gene is TRBJ1-5, the V gene TRBV28; D gene unclear. Germline V gene lookup returns CDR1 MDHEN and CDR2 SYDVKM. Trimming cost V 8 bases and J 1 base, with 6 bases left between them. This CDR3 comprises 12 residues. In nucleotides, the CDR3 is TGTGCCAGCGCAACAAGCAATCAGCCCCAGCATTTT. The encoded protein is CASATSNQPQHF.

The chain joins TRBV5-1 to TRBJ2-7, with TRBD2 matching over 12 bases. The V gene's germline CDR1 is SGHRS and CDR2 YFSETQ. The CDR3 length is 15 residues. After removal of 4 bases from V and 3 bases from J, the junction contained 5 bases not matched to a gene. CDR3 residues: CASSELAGGGYEQYF. The CDR3 coding sequence is TGCGCCAGCAGCGAACTAGCGGGGGGTGGCTACGAGCAGTACTTC.

This clone has just one count. The rearrangement uses TRBV19 and TRBJ1-5, with D uncertain. Germline-derived CDR1 and CDR2 are LNHDA and SQIVND (reference sequence). V gave up 5 bases and J gave up 7 bases, with 12 bases separating them. This CDR3 spans 13 amino acids. DNA for the CDR3: TGTGCCAGTAGTCCAGACAATCTCCAGCCCCAGCATTTT. Translated: CASSPDNLQPQHF. Based on the CDR3 plus reference TRBV19 and TRBJ1-5, the full variable domain is DGGITQSPKYLFRKEGQNVTLSCEQNLNHDAMYWYRQDPGQGLRLIYYSQIVNDFQKGDIAEGYSVSREKKESFPLTVTSAQKNPTAFYLCASSPDNLQPQHFGDGTRLSIL.

The genes are TRBV9 and TRBJ1-2; D is unclear. V lost 0 bases, J lost 2 bases, and 11 bases lay in between. The CDR3 contains 15 residues. Looked up from germline, CDR1 is SGDLS and CDR2 is YYNGEE. CDR3 coding DNA: TGTGCCAGCAGCGTAGCGGCGGGCAGAAACTATGGCTACACCTTC. Its translation: CASSVAAGRNYGYTF.

The V and J genes are TRBV5-6 and TRBJ2-7; no definite D call. Germline V gives CDR1 SGHDT, CDR2 YYEEEE. Trimming left V 3 bases short and J 0 bases short, with 16 bases between. The CDR3 has 16 residues. The CDR3 region is CASSSYQAPDSYEQYF. The CDR3 DNA sequence: TGTGCCAGCAGCTCATATCAGGCCCCGGACTCCTACGAGCAGTACTTC.

V usage is TRBV19 and J usage is TRBJ2-1; 9 bases map to TRBD1. The CDR3 has 16 amino acids. The germline V gene encodes CDR1 LNHDA and CDR2 SQIVND (reference sequence). The ends lost 7 bases at V and 8 bases at J; junction bases unmatched: 15. CDR3 loop: CASIPIAGTGRDEQFF. The DNA for the CDR3 is TGTGCCAGTATCCCTATCGCCGGGACAGGGCGCGATGAGCAGTTCTTC.

The chain couples TRBV10-2 to TRBJ1-1, with D maybe TRBD1 (6 bases). This CDR3 has 13 residues. Germline CDR1 and CDR2: WSHSY and SAAADI. Trimming pared 4 bases from V and 3 bases from J, leaving 9 bases between. The CDR3 spells CASSVGGDTEAFF. CDR3 nucleotide sequence: TGCGCCAGCAGTGTAGGGGGGGACACTGAAGCTTTCTTT.